This is a list of T cell receptor beta chains from one sample in a study of early T cells in non-severe SARS-CoV-2 infection. TCRdb processed the 5' RACE reads anew with MiXCR; each CDR3 protein has one entry. Of tens of thousands of distinct CDR3 sequences in the sample, roughly 12% were seen once. Source: whole blood, taken at baseline. Every receptor here comes from an adult who was a healthcare worker with PCR-confirmed SARS-CoV-2 infection or an uninfected control (not recorded which). The CDR3 runs from the conserved cysteine through the conserved F or W. A D gene is named only where the DNA matches it firmly. Some rows mark clone size as missing; the rest say once, few, many or name a class of expanded clone.

v_gene: TRBV20-1
j_gene: TRBJ2-7
len: 12
d_gene: .
abundance: many
CDR3nt: TGCAGTGCTAGGGGACAAACCTACGAGCAGTACTTC
CDR3aa: CSARGQTYEQYF

v_gene: TRBV12-3/TRBV12-4
j_gene: TRBJ2-6
len: 13
d_gene: .
abundance: many
CDR3nt: TGTGCCAGCAGTTTAACTGGGGCCAACGTCCTGACTTTC
CDR3aa: CASSLTGANVLTF

v_gene: TRBV4-3
j_gene: TRBJ2-7
len: 18
d_gene: TRBD2
abundance: .
CDR3nt: TGCGCCAGCAGCCCGGGACTAGCGGGAATGTTCGTCTCCTACGAGCAGTACTTC
CDR3aa: CASSPGLAGMFVSYEQYF

v_gene: TRBV7-6
j_gene: TRBJ2-5
len: 15
d_gene: TRBD1
abundance: many
CDR3nt: TGTGCCAGCAGCTTAGGGTACACAGGGGACGAGACCCAGTACTTC
CDR3aa: CASSLGYTGDETQYF

v_gene: TRBV2
j_gene: TRBJ1-1
len: 13
d_gene: .
abundance: few
CDR3nt: TGTGCCAGCACGGTCGGAGTGAACACTGAAGCTTTCTTT
CDR3aa: CASTVGVNTEAFF

v_gene: TRBV7-2
j_gene: TRBJ2-4
len: 17
d_gene: .
abundance: .
CDR3nt: TGTGCCAGCAGCTCCCGGCTGAGGGAGACTGCCAAAAACATTCAGTACTTC
CDR3aa: CASSSRLRETAKNIQYF

v_gene: TRBV7-2
j_gene: TRBJ2-7
len: 14
d_gene: TRBD2
abundance: few
CDR3nt: TGTGCCAGCAGCAAAAGCGGGAGCTACTACGAGCAGTACTTC
CDR3aa: CASSKSGSYYEQYF

v_gene: TRBV21-1
j_gene: TRBJ1-3
len: 14
d_gene: .
abundance: many
CDR3nt: TGTGCCAGCAGCAGAGGGGCGGATGGAAACACCATATATTTT
CDR3aa: CASSRGADGNTIYF

v_gene: TRBV3-1
j_gene: TRBJ2-5
len: 13
d_gene: .
abundance: many
CDR3nt: TGTGCCAGCAGGAAAGGGGGACAAGAGACCCAGTACTTC
CDR3aa: CASRKGGQETQYF

v_gene: TRBV7-2
j_gene: TRBJ1-6
len: 16
d_gene: TRBD1
abundance: .
CDR3nt: TGTGCCAGCAGCCCCATCGGACAGGGTAAAAATTCACCCCTCCACTTT
CDR3aa: CASSPIGQGKNSPLHF

v_gene: TRBV7-2
j_gene: TRBJ2-7
len: 15
d_gene: TRBD2
abundance: .
CDR3nt: TGTGCCAGCAGCTTAGAGGGACTAGCGATCTACGAGCAGTACTTC
CDR3aa: CASSLEGLAIYEQYF

v_gene: TRBV7-9
j_gene: TRBJ2-2
len: 12
d_gene: .
abundance: many
CDR3nt: TGTGCCAGCAGCCGGGGCACCGGGGAGCTGTTTTTT
CDR3aa: CASSRGTGELFF

v_gene: TRBV5-4
j_gene: TRBJ2-2
len: 15
d_gene: .
abundance: many
CDR3nt: TGTGCCAGCAGCTTTTTGAGTGTGGGGACCGGGGAGCTGTTTTTT
CDR3aa: CASSFLSVGTGELFF

v_gene: TRBV27
j_gene: TRBJ1-2
len: 16
d_gene: .
abundance: .
CDR3nt: TGTGCCAGCAGTCCGAGAACACAGACAACTAACTATGGCTACACCTTC
CDR3aa: CASSPRTQTTNYGYTF

v_gene: TRBV6-1
j_gene: TRBJ2-7
len: 13
d_gene: .
abundance: .
CDR3nt: TGTGCCAGCACCTTGAGGGGGGGCTACGAGCAGTACTTC
CDR3aa: CASTLRGGYEQYF

v_gene: TRBV20-1
j_gene: TRBJ1-5
len: 15
d_gene: .
abundance: many
CDR3nt: TGCAGTGCTAGAGAAGGGGAAAGGAGCAATCAGCCCCAGCATTTT
CDR3aa: CSAREGERSNQPQHF

v_gene: TRBV6-2/TRBV6-3
j_gene: TRBJ2-7
len: 15
d_gene: .
abundance: few
CDR3nt: TGTGCCAGCAGGGCTGCCGGGACGGCCCCTTACGAGCAGTACTTC
CDR3aa: CASRAAGTAPYEQYF

v_gene: TRBV11-2
j_gene: TRBJ2-5
len: 14
d_gene: .
abundance: .
CDR3nt: TGTGCCAGCAGCCCTAGCGCAAGCCAAGAGACCCAGTACTTC
CDR3aa: CASSPSASQETQYF

v_gene: TRBV20-1
j_gene: TRBJ2-7
len: 14
d_gene: .
abundance: once
CDR3nt: TGCAGTGCGGTCCCGCTCGGGGATAACGACGAGCAGTACTTC
CDR3aa: CSAVPLGDNDEQYF

v_gene: TRBV5-4
j_gene: TRBJ2-7
len: 14
d_gene: .
abundance: .
CDR3nt: TGTGCCAGCAGCTTGGGGGGAACAAGCTACGAGCAGTACTTC
CDR3aa: CASSLGGTSYEQYF

v_gene: TRBV24-1
j_gene: TRBJ2-3
len: 15
d_gene: .
abundance: .
CDR3nt: TGTGCCACCAGTGATTTGCCGAGGATTACAGATACGCAGTATTTT
CDR3aa: CATSDLPRITDTQYF

v_gene: TRBV11-2
j_gene: TRBJ2-7
len: 13
d_gene: .
abundance: few
CDR3nt: TGTGCCAGCAGCCCCGGGACATCCTACGAGCAGTACTTC
CDR3aa: CASSPGTSYEQYF

v_gene: TRBV18
j_gene: TRBJ2-3
len: 15
d_gene: .
abundance: medium-sized
CDR3nt: TGTGCCAGCTCGGAATCACCGGACGTCGGAGATACGCAGTATTTT
CDR3aa: CASSESPDVGDTQYF

v_gene: TRBV29-1
j_gene: TRBJ2-7
len: 15
d_gene: .
abundance: few
CDR3nt: TGCAGCGTTGTCACAGGGCTAGGAGTGACCTACGAGCAGTACTTC
CDR3aa: CSVVTGLGVTYEQYF

v_gene: TRBV20-1
j_gene: TRBJ1-1
len: 14
d_gene: .
abundance: .
CDR3nt: TGCAGTGCTAGAGTAGGGCAGCTGAACACTGAAGCTTTCTTT
CDR3aa: CSARVGQLNTEAFF

v_gene: TRBV6-5
j_gene: TRBJ2-3
len: 16
d_gene: TRBD1
abundance: few
CDR3nt: TGTGCCAGCAGTCAGGTCGGGACAGGGAGTTCAGATACGCAGTATTTT
CDR3aa: CASSQVGTGSSDTQYF

v_gene: TRBV3-1
j_gene: TRBJ1-1
len: 13
d_gene: .
abundance: many
CDR3nt: TGTGCCGTCATGGACTCTCGGGGAACTGAAGCTTTCTTT
CDR3aa: CAVMDSRGTEAFF

v_gene: TRBV3-1
j_gene: TRBJ2-7
len: 14
d_gene: TRBD1
abundance: few
CDR3nt: TGTGCCAGCAGCCAACCGGGACAGCTCTACGAGCAGTACTTC
CDR3aa: CASSQPGQLYEQYF

v_gene: TRBV27
j_gene: TRBJ2-7
len: 14
d_gene: TRBD2
abundance: medium-sized
CDR3nt: TGTGCCAGCAGTTCTGGACTAGCGGGAGTTGAGCAGTACTTC
CDR3aa: CASSSGLAGVEQYF

v_gene: TRBV20-1
j_gene: TRBJ1-1
len: 14
d_gene: .
abundance: few
CDR3nt: TGCAGTGCTCGAGACAGACTTAAGAACACTGAAGCTTTCTTT
CDR3aa: CSARDRLKNTEAFF

v_gene: TRBV20-1
j_gene: TRBJ2-1
len: 13
d_gene: .
abundance: many
CDR3nt: TGCAGTGCTCCCGGAAAGTGGGTCAATGAGCAGTTCTTC
CDR3aa: CSAPGKWVNEQFF

v_gene: TRBV7-2
j_gene: TRBJ1-1
len: 13
d_gene: .
abundance: many
CDR3nt: TGTGCCAGCAGCTCCCGCGTGTCTCCTGCGGCTTTCTTT
CDR3aa: CASSSRVSPAAFF

v_gene: TRBV5-4
j_gene: TRBJ2-3
len: 15
d_gene: TRBD2
abundance: .
CDR3nt: TGTGCCAGCAGGTTGACTAGCGGGAGTACAGATACGCAGTATTTT
CDR3aa: CASRLTSGSTDTQYF

v_gene: TRBV7-9
j_gene: TRBJ2-7
len: 12
d_gene: .
abundance: few
CDR3nt: TGTGCCAGCAGGAGGACAGCCTACGAGCAGTACTTC
CDR3aa: CASRRTAYEQYF

v_gene: TRBV6-5
j_gene: TRBJ1-1
len: 16
d_gene: TRBD1
abundance: .
CDR3nt: TGTGCCAGCAGTCACGGGGACAGGGATTTCAGCACTGAAGCTTTCTTT
CDR3aa: CASSHGDRDFSTEAFF

v_gene: TRBV12-3/TRBV12-4
j_gene: TRBJ2-1
len: 14
d_gene: .
abundance: .
CDR3nt: TGTGCCAGCAGTTTGGGGAGACTTTTCGATGAGCAGTTCTTC
CDR3aa: CASSLGRLFDEQFF

v_gene: TRBV7-9
j_gene: TRBJ2-7
len: 15
d_gene: .
abundance: .
CDR3nt: TGTGCCAGCAGCCCTAACCAAAACTCCGGCTCCGAGCAGTACTTC
CDR3aa: CASSPNQNSGSEQYF

v_gene: TRBV19
j_gene: TRBJ2-1
len: 16
d_gene: TRBD2
abundance: once
CDR3nt: TGTGCCAGTAGTATAGGGACTAGCGGGATGGGCAATGAGCAGTTCTTC
CDR3aa: CASSIGTSGMGNEQFF

v_gene: TRBV11-2
j_gene: TRBJ1-2
len: 16
d_gene: TRBD1
abundance: many
CDR3nt: TGTGCCAGCAGCCCTATACCGGGACAGGGGATCTATGGCTACACCTTC
CDR3aa: CASSPIPGQGIYGYTF

v_gene: TRBV20-1
j_gene: TRBJ1-1
len: 14
d_gene: .
abundance: few
CDR3nt: TGCAGTGCTAGTGTACCAGGGGCGAACACTGAAGCTTTCTTT
CDR3aa: CSASVPGANTEAFF

v_gene: TRBV5-4
j_gene: TRBJ2-5
len: 12
d_gene: .
abundance: few
CDR3nt: TGTGCCAGCGTCGATCCACAAGAGACCCAGTACTTC
CDR3aa: CASVDPQETQYF

v_gene: TRBV7-9
j_gene: TRBJ1-1
len: 12
d_gene: .
abundance: few
CDR3nt: TGTGCCAGCAGCTTGGGGTGGTTAGAAGCTTTCTTT
CDR3aa: CASSLGWLEAFF

v_gene: TRBV7-2
j_gene: TRBJ1-4
len: 15
d_gene: .
abundance: .
CDR3nt: TGTGCCAGCAGCTTAGGTTTTGGGTATCGCGAAAAACTGTTTTTT
CDR3aa: CASSLGFGYREKLFF

v_gene: TRBV7-2
j_gene: TRBJ2-1
len: 16
d_gene: .
abundance: .
CDR3nt: TGTGCCAGCAGCGTACAGGGCCAGAGCTCCTACAATGAGCAGTTCTTC
CDR3aa: CASSVQGQSSYNEQFF

v_gene: TRBV6-5
j_gene: TRBJ2-5
len: 11
d_gene: .
abundance: few
CDR3nt: TGTGCCAGCAGTTATCGAGAGACCCAGTACTTC
CDR3aa: CASSYRETQYF

v_gene: TRBV28
j_gene: TRBJ2-3
len: 14
d_gene: TRBD1
abundance: few
CDR3nt: TGTGCCAGCAGTACATACAGGGGGCTAGATACGCAGTATTTT
CDR3aa: CASSTYRGLDTQYF

v_gene: TRBV18
j_gene: TRBJ2-3
len: 14
d_gene: TRBD2
abundance: few
CDR3nt: TGTGCCAGCTCACCGAGGCGGGAGGCGGATACGCAGTATTTT
CDR3aa: CASSPRREADTQYF

v_gene: TRBV5-5
j_gene: TRBJ2-7
len: 15
d_gene: TRBD2
abundance: few
CDR3nt: TGTGCCAGCAGCCTCGGACTAGCGGCCCCCTACGAGCAGTACTTC
CDR3aa: CASSLGLAAPYEQYF

v_gene: TRBV5-6
j_gene: TRBJ2-5
len: 13
d_gene: TRBD1
abundance: .
CDR3nt: TGTGCCAGCAGCTCGACAGGGGTGGAGACCCAGTACTTC
CDR3aa: CASSSTGVETQYF

v_gene: TRBV12-3/TRBV12-4
j_gene: TRBJ1-2
len: 15
d_gene: .
abundance: .
CDR3nt: TGTGCCAGCAGTTTCCTTACAGCGGCTAACTATGGCTACACCTTC
CDR3aa: CASSFLTAANYGYTF

v_gene: TRBV19
j_gene: TRBJ2-7
len: 14
d_gene: .
abundance: few
CDR3nt: TGTGCCAGTAGTATAGTGGGTGGCCCCTTGGAGCAGTACTTC
CDR3aa: CASSIVGGPLEQYF

v_gene: TRBV15
j_gene: TRBJ2-7
len: 15
d_gene: TRBD2
abundance: few
CDR3nt: TGTGCCACCAGCAGGGAGGGAGGGCTGAGTCCCGAGCAGTACTTC
CDR3aa: CATSREGGLSPEQYF

v_gene: TRBV5-4
j_gene: TRBJ2-1
len: 15
d_gene: .
abundance: many
CDR3nt: TGTGCCAGCAGCTTTAGGGGGAGCTCCTACAATGAGCAGTTCTTC
CDR3aa: CASSFRGSSYNEQFF

v_gene: TRBV28
j_gene: TRBJ2-6
len: 20
d_gene: TRBD1
abundance: few
CDR3nt: TGTGCCAGCAACACCAAGCCTCTCCGACAGGGTAGAGGTGGGGCCAACGTCCTGACTTTC
CDR3aa: CASNTKPLRQGRGGANVLTF

v_gene: TRBV20-1
j_gene: TRBJ2-1
len: 14
d_gene: TRBD2
abundance: few
CDR3nt: TGCAGTGCTCCCGGCGCGGGAGGGAGAAATGAGCAGTTCTTC
CDR3aa: CSAPGAGGRNEQFF